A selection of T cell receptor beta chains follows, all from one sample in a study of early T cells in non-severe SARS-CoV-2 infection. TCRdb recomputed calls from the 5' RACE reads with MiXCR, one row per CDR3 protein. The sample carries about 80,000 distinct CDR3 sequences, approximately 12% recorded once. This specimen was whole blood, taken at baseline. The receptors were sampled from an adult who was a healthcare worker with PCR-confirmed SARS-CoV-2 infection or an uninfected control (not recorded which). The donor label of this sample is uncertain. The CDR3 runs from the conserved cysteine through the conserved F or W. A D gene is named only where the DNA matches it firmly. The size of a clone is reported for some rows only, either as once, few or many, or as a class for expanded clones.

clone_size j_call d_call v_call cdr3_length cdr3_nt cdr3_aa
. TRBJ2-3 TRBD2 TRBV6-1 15 TGTGCCAGCAGTGCCCCGACTAGCGTGTGGGATACGCAGTATTTT CASSAPTSVWDTQYF
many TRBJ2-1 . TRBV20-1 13 TGCAGTCCAAAGGGGGGCAGATACAATGAGCAGTTCTTC CSPKGGRYNEQFF
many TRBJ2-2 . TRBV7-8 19 TGTGCCAGCAGCCCAAAGGCCCCGATAGTAGCGAATCAGCACGGGGAGCTGTTTTTT CASSPKAPIVANQHGELFF
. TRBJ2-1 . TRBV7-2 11 TGTGCCAGCAGCCGCGGGATTGAGCAGTTCTTC CASSRGIEQFF
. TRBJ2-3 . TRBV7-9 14 TGTGCCAGCAGCTTGGGATATGAACGGGATACGCAGTATTTT CASSLGYERDTQYF
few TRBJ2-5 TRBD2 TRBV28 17 TGTGCCAGCAGTTTACGGCTAGCGGGAGTAGGGGAAGAGACCCAGTACTTC CASSLRLAGVGEETQYF
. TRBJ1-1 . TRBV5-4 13 TGTGCCAGCAGCTTACGGACGGTGGGTGAAGCTTTCTTT CASSLRTVGEAFF
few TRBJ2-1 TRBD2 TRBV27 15 TGTGCCAGCAGTCTTAGCGGGGGGACCTACAATGAGCAGTTCTTC CASSLSGGTYNEQFF
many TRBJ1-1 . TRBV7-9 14 TGTGCCAGCAGCTTAGATTTGGTGAACACTGAAGCTTTCTTT CASSLDLVNTEAFF
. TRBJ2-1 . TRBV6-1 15 TGTGCCACTATTCGGGGGAGCGGACAGTACAATGAGCAGTTCTTC CATIRGSGQYNEQFF
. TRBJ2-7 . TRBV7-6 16 TGTGCCAGCAGCTGGAACAGGGGAGGCGGCTCGGGCGAGCAGTACTTC CASSWNRGGGSGEQYF
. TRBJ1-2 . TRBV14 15 TGTGCCAGCAGCCGCTTAGGTATTCAGAATCTTGGCTACACCTTC CASSRLGIQNLGYTF
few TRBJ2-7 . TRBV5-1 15 TGCGCCAGCAGCCTCCTGGTCTCGGGTTTCTACGAGCAGTACTTC CASSLLVSGFYEQYF
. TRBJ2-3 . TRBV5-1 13 TGCGCCAGCCTCGGACCGGCGGCAGATACGCAGTATTTT CASLGPAADTQYF
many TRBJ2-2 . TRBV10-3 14 TGTGCCATCAGTGACTGGGGGAACACCGGGGAGCTGTTTTTT CAISDWGNTGELFF
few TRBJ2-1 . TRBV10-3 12 TGTGCCATCAGTGACTCTTACAATGAGCAGTTCTTC CAISDSYNEQFF
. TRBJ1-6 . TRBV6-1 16 TGTGCCAGCAGTGAACCCCGGGGCCCATTGGACTCACCCCTCCACTTT CASSEPRGPLDSPLHF
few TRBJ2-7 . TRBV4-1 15 TGCGCCAGCAGTGAGACGCCCGGGACTCAGTACGAGCAGTACTTC CASSETPGTQYEQYF
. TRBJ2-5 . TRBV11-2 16 TGTGCCAGCAGCCCGCACAGGGTTGGAAATTTAGAGACCCAGTACTTC CASSPHRVGNLETQYF
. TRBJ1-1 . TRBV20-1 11 TGCAGTGCTAGGTTTAACACTGAAGCTTTCTTT CSARFNTEAFF
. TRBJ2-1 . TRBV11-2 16 TGTGCCAGCAGCTTAGATGGGAGCGGTATTTACAATGAGCAGTTCTTC CASSLDGSGIYNEQFF
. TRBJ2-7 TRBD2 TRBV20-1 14 TGCAGTGCTAGCGGACTAGCGGACCACTACGAGCAGTACTTC CSASGLADHYEQYF